This T cell receptor (beta chain) came from a study of cytomegalovirus exposure and HLA in healthy donors. The PCR contained 60 Vbeta and 13 Jbeta primers. Profiled with immunoSEQ multiplex PCR; TCRdb holds only in-frame clones, not every one. This sample has 130,000 to 150,000 clones, with about three quarters found just once. With 0 bases removed from V and 2 bases from J, the gap between germline ends came to 11 bases. CDR3 length: 16 amino acids. Germline-derived CDR1 and CDR2 are MGHRA and YSYEKL. The J gene is TRBJ2-1, the V gene TRBV4-1; a weak D match, TRBD2 (6 bases). The sequence derives from a man aged 40-49 years in good health and CMV-seropositive. Material for sequencing was PBMCs. CDR3 nucleotide sequence: TGCGCCAGCAGCCAAGAAGGTAGCGGAGCCTACAATGAGCAGTTCTTC. It yields the protein CASSQEGSGAYNEQFF.